The table lists the clone carrying this T cell receptor beta chain with many counts. RNA transcripts yielded amplified TCR beta CDR3 regions. In the first-round RT-PCR of the TCR CDR3, the HTBI primer set was used. TCRdb independently ran MiXCR on the multiplex PCR reads; one entry per CDR3 protein. The sample contains about 400,000 distinct CDR3 sequences, more than 13% of which appear only once. Trimming took off 3 bases at V and 5 bases at J, with 15 bases between the two ends. The CDR3 contains 14 residues. Germline V lookup: CDR1 SGHRS, CDR2 YFSETQ. These data are taken from a study of T cells in Graves' hyperthyroidism and ophthalmopathy.

Input material: blood. The receptor comes from a woman aged 25 to 39 with Graves' hyperthyroidism. The chain couples TRBV5-1 to TRBJ2-7; a possible D gene is TRBD2 (6 bases). In nucleotides, the CDR3 is TGCGCCAGCAGCTCGGGGACTTCGGGGGACGAGCAGTACTTC. Translated: CASSSGTSGDEQYF.